These T cell receptor beta chains were read from a single sample in a study of CD8 T cells in cerebrospinal fluid in Alzheimer's disease. From its re-call of the 10x single-cell sequencing reads, TCRdb lists each CDR3 protein once, without DNA. The sample data list over a thousand distinct CDR3 sequences. Source material: cerebrospinal fluid. The receptor source for this set is a human donor in good health. CDR3s include the opening cysteine and the closing phenylalanine or tryptophan. Some rows have no size entry. The others give once, few or many, or a class for an expanded clone.

>TRBJ2-4|medium-sized|TRBV6-5|14
CASRGRQGPNIQYF
>TRBJ1-4|medium-sized|TRBV5-5|14
CASSLRDWGEKLFF
>TRBJ2-1|medium-sized|TRBV28|13
CASSEQGKGEQFF
>TRBJ1-1|medium-sized|TRBV28|15
CASSLTGVVGTEAFF
>TRBJ2-7|large|TRBV7-2|14
CASSLEGQVGWQYF
>TRBJ2-3|large|TRBV7-9|14
CASSSGYGTDTQYF
>TRBJ2-1|medium-sized|TRBV7-7|14
CASSLPGTLSEQFF
>TRBJ2-1|medium-sized|TRBV20-1|18
CSARKAASLAGFYNEQFF
>TRBJ1-3|.|TRBV28|16
CASSSPWGASGNTIYF
>TRBJ1-6|medium-sized|TRBV27|13
CASSGNRDSPLHF
>TRBJ2-1|medium-sized|TRBV9|14
CASSVWQGHGEQFF
>TRBJ1-1|medium-sized|TRBV6-5|18
CASSYLLNAQETNTEAFF
>TRBJ1-5|medium-sized|TRBV20-1|14
CSALGGGMRQPQHF
>TRBJ2-5|medium-sized|TRBV5-4|15
CASSLDPREGETQYF
>TRBJ1-5|medium-sized|TRBV12-3/TRBV12-4|14
CASSPLGENQPQHF
>TRBJ1-5|medium-sized|TRBV11-2|13
CASSLGVGQPQHF
>TRBJ2-1|medium-sized|TRBV5-1|15
CASSLVTSGNNEQFF
>TRBJ2-7|large|TRBV5-1|14
CASSPGLAGDEQYF
>TRBJ2-7|large|TRBV10-3|15
CAITPTGTASYEQYF
>TRBJ2-1|medium-sized|TRBV5-4|14
CASSLRGSDNEQFF
>TRBJ1-4|.|TRBV18|14
CASSRTGGGEKLFF
>TRBJ1-1|medium-sized|TRBV14|15
CASSPLGGADTEAFF
>TRBJ2-7|large|TRBV7-9|15
CASSQTGGSSYEQYF
>TRBJ1-4|.|TRBV6-5|15
CASSPRTGGVEKLFF
>TRBJ1-4|large|TRBV6-5|16
CASRARSGTQGEKLFF
>TRBJ2-7|medium-sized|TRBV5-8|14
CASSFGTQNYEQYF
>TRBJ1-1|medium-sized|TRBV7-8|15
CASSSTGQKNTEAFF
>TRBJ2-7|medium-sized|TRBV7-9|15
CASSLVGTGAYEQYF
>TRBJ2-1|medium-sized|TRBV24-1|14
CATSDFKLVNEQFF